This T cell receptor beta chain is from a study of blood T cell repertoires in COVID-19. Looking at the study overall: COVID-19 samples collected from the United States, Italy and Spain covered acute and convalescent phases. In each case, the material was cDNA or gDNA derived from T cells, B-cell-depleted T cells, or PBMCs.

The Seattle patients, enrolled during active infection, were followed longitudinally. V was cut by 3 bases and J by 1 base, with 9 bases left in between. The CDR3 sequence is 14 residues long. Looked up from germline, CDR1 is GTSNPN and CDR2 is SVGIG (reference sequence). How the authors handled the data: Amplification of reference gene primers was used by the study to estimate nucleated cell counts. Generated by immunoSEQ multiplex PCR, the TCRdb table keeps only in-frame clones and is missing some. V and J calls and clone size come straight from that table; D and trimming were deduced from the DNA. In the table there are roughly 260,000 clones, approximately 91% of which are singletons.

The sequence came from a young woman with COVID-19, enrolled during active disease. Material: peripheral blood. V is TRBV30 and J is TRBJ2-2; a weak D match, TRBD2 (5 bases). CDR3 nucleotides: TGTGCCTGGAGGAGGGCGGTGAACACCGGGGAGCTGTTTTTT. Translation: CAWRRAVNTGELFF.